This T cell receptor beta chain was recorded in a study of PD-1 blockade in classical Hodgkin lymphoma. About the study: Patients in the cohort were put on intravenous nivolumab, 3 mg/kg every 2 weeks.

The V and J ends lost 5 bases and 6 bases respectively, with 11 bases between them. The CDR3 extends over 12 amino acids. Germline V gene lookup returns CDR1 SEHNR and CDR2 FQNEAQ (reference sequence). General study findings and limits: The study found that TCR diversity rose significantly by C4D1 in CD4+ but not CD8+ cells.

There was relapse after autologous stem cell transplantation in every patient, and there was variation in brentuximab vedotin exposure. Purified CD4+ T cells were obtained from thawed PBMCs through magnetic negative selection. This clone came up a few times. The antigen is undetermined. Method: immunoSEQ multiplex PCR; TCRdb's copy keeps in-frame clones and lacks some. The sample has about 29,000 clones, about 85% seen once. The material sequenced was CD4+ T cells from blood, taken at baseline. The sequence derives from a human donor with classical Hodgkin lymphoma. The chain combines TRBV7-9 with TRBJ2-7; no reliable D call. The CDR3, as DNA: TGTGCCAGCAGCCTCAATTTGGCCGAGCAGTACTTC. Protein sequence: CASSLNLAEQYF.